This T cell receptor (beta chain) originates from a study of cytotoxic CD8 clonotypes in ibrutinib-treated CLL (dated by TCRdb to the early 2020s). Broadly, across the study: The cohort included some 14 treatment-naive and under 13 relapsed/refractory patients; 17 were IGHV unmutated. Cryopreserved peripheral blood mononuclear cells were collected before treatment, at response, and at either disease progression or sustained remission. Responses were partial in around 25 patients and complete in 2; after median approximately 69 months follow-up, about 14 stayed in remission and some twelve progressed. Samples at response were collected after a median of 12 months of treatment, with a range of about 6 to 40 months. Longitudinal samples were obtainable from about 30% of the roughly 90 participants in the trial. On average, each sample had hundreds of thousands of productive templates and more than 75,000 productive rearrangements. Every sample from remission and from progressive disease was obtained while the patients were still on ibrutinib.

On a MiSeq, deep resolution sequencing aimed for a depth between 1 in 1 million and 1 in 200,000 T cells, with each clonotype covered around 10x on average. TCR beta libraries were generated with the immunoSEQ hsTCRB Kit. As for the authors' bioinformatics: Data were analyzed with ImmunoSEQ Data Assistant and ImmunoSEQ Analyzer, with V, D and J genes assigned per IMGT definitions. Clonality, which ranges from 0 to 1, was calculated as one minus the normalized Shannon entropy of productive rearrangement frequencies. Only overrepresented clonotypes making up at least 0.05% of each patient's repertoire were included in the public clonotype analysis. Around 13 age-matched healthy donor repertoires from immuneACCESS were used as controls for clonality. TCRdb took over this immuneACCESS table, retaining in-frame rearrangements with V and J assigned. Such tables are incomplete; in checked studies, under half of the missing clones stem from an unresolved V gene, and the remainder is unexplained. V, J and clone size are taken as reported in that table, and D and trimming were inferred from the DNA itself. The sample data list about 160,000 clones, and around nine tenths of these were observed just once. The top ten constitute around 2.7% of the sample.

General findings and caveats noted by the study authors: Baseline clonality exceeded that of age-matched healthy donors and correlated strongly with circulating CD8+ T-cell counts. Sampling times were not matched between patients in sustained remission and patients whose disease was progressing, and lymph node repertoires were not examined. An increase in clonality was observed at ibrutinib response, with clonality remaining stable during sustained remission and falling back toward baseline at progression. Public clonotypes were rare and either shrank or stayed stable during treatment, and the rise in clonality at ibrutinib response reflected expansion of private clonotypes.

About this clone itself: Its specific antigen is unknown. No much larger clonotype is one base removed from it; base qualities were not supplied.

Per the publication, the time point label means: progressive disease on ibrutinib. For TCR beta library preparation, about 1.8 micrograms of genomic DNA were isolated from cryopreserved PBMCs. Longitudinal blood samples from CLL patients on ibrutinib monotherapy were analyzed using high-throughput TCR beta sequencing. The patients took part in an open-label, single-center phase 2 trial of ibrutinib monotherapy. Taken from the germline V gene, the CDR1 and CDR2 loops are SGHTA and FQGNSA. Trimming takes 1 base off V and 3 bases off J; junction bases not matched to a gene: 5. The CDR3 goes from the cysteine to the phenylalanine over 16 residues. Only the CDR3 DNA stays, 48 bases, in frame from base 1.

The receptor's source is a human donor with chronic lymphocytic leukemia. Rearrangement joined TRBV7-2 to TRBJ1-5, with 8 bases in between that match TRBD1. This material consisted of PBMCs, taken at disease progression, from a patient treated with ibrutinib. At the DNA level, the sequence is TGTGCCAGCAGCTTAGTGACAGGGGTTGACAATCAGCCCCAGCATTTT. This codes for CASSLVTGVDNQPQHF.